This T cell receptor (beta chain) was identified during a study of blood T cell repertoires in COVID-19. Turning to the study itself: COVID-19 samples, acute and convalescent, were from the United States, Italy and Spain. From T cells, B-cell-depleted T cells, or PBMCs came the material, which was cDNA or gDNA.

Germline values: CDR1 SGHRS, CDR2 YFSETQ. The J segment lost 7 bases and the V segment lost 3 bases, leaving 3 bases of the junction unmatched. This CDR3 is built from 14 residues. Per the original data handling: Estimates of nucleated cell counts were drawn from the amplification of reference gene primers. Only in-frame clones appear in the TCRdb table, and some are missing; sequencing was by immunoSEQ multiplex PCR. The V and J calls and the clone size are those of that table, but D and trimming were determined from the DNA. Here the sample spans some 320,000 clones, about 91% being singletons. This clonotype was obtained from a woman aged 30 to 39 who had recovered from COVID-19. The specimen was peripheral blood. V and J are TRBV5-1 and TRBJ2-5, with 13 bases identical to TRBD2. CDR3 coding DNA: TGCGCCAGCAGCTGGACTAGCGGGGGTACGACCCAGTACTTC. Encoded protein: CASSWTSGGTTQYF. Full variable domain (missing parts from reference TRBV5-1 and TRBJ2-5): KAGVTQTPRYLIKTRGQQVTLSCSPISGHRSVSWYQQTPGQGLQFLFEYFSETQRNKGNFPGRFSGRQFSNSRSEMNVSTLELGDSALYLCASSWTSGGTTQYFGPGTRLLVL.